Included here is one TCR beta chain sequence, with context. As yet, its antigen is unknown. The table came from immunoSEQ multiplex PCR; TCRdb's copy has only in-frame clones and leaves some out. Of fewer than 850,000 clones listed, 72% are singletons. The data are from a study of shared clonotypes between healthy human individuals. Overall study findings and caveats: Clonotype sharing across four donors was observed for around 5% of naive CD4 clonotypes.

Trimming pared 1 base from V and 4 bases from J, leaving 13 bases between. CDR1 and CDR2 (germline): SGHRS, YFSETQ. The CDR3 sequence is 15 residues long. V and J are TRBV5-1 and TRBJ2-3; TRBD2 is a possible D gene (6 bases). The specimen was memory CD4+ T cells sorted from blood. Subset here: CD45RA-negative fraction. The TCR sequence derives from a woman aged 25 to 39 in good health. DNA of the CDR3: TGCGCCAGCAGCTTGATTGAGCGGGCCCCAGATACGCAGTATTTT. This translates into CASSLIERAPDTQYF.